This entry lists 16 T cell receptor beta chains sequenced from one sample in a study of OX40 agonist ivuxolimab in advanced cancers. Only in-frame clones appear in the TCRdb table, and some are missing; sequencing was by immunoSEQ multiplex PCR. The table has about 14,000 clones, around 80% seen once; the top ten hold about 39%. The sample in question was CD4+ or CD8+ T cells sorted from blood, obtained in a trial of the OX40 agonist ivuxolimab. These receptor sequences come from an adult with an advanced solid tumor such as melanoma, head and neck, liver or kidney cancer.

The chain recombines TRBV9 with TRBJ1-5; unclear D gene. The CDR3 length is 16 residues. Per germline, CDR1 SGDLS and CDR2 YYNGEE. Trimming shortened V by 4 bases and J by 6 bases, and 20 bases separated the two germline ends. CDR3 region: CASSPSAELRSQPQHF. CDR3 coding DNA: TGTGCCAGCAGCCCGTCCGCCGAGTTGCGCTCTCAGCCCCAGCATTTT.

Regarding this clone: Other DNA sequences in this specimen translate into the identical CDR3. This chain connects TRBV7-8 to TRBJ2-7; no clear D. Germline V CDR1 and CDR2: SGHVS, FQNEAQ. The CDR3 loop spans 12 amino acids. Trimming removed 1 base from V and 0 bases from J, with 1 base in between. The CDR3 protein is CASSLGSYEQYF. The DNA for the CDR3 is TGTGCCAGCAGCTTAGGCTCCTACGAGCAGTACTTC.

This chain joins TRBV6-1 and TRBJ2-1; TRBD2 matches 14 bases. J was trimmed by 1 base and V by 4 bases; bases with no gene match: 3. Germline V gene sequence: CDR1 MNHNS, CDR2 SASEGT. CDR3 length equals 17 residues. The CDR3 protein is CASSGGLAGVSYNEQFF. In DNA form, the CDR3 reads TGTGCCAGCAGTGGGGGACTAGCGGGGGTTTCCTACAATGAGCAGTTCTTC.

V usage is TRBV13 and J usage is TRBJ2-7; D may be TRBD1 or TRBD2 (7 bases each). The CDR3 is made up of 17 amino acids. The germline CDR1 and CDR2 sequences are PRHDT and FYEKMQ (reference sequence). V was pared by 4 bases and J by 2 bases, with 21 bases between. The CDR3 DNA is TGTGCCAGCAGCTCCCCTCCTACGGGGGGACAGACCTACGAGCAGTACTTC. This encodes CASSSPPTGGQTYEQYF.

J is TRBJ1-1 and V is TRBV7-2; 11 bases match TRBD1. The CDR3 covers 15 residues. In germline, CDR1 is SGHTA, CDR2 FQGNSA. Trimming at V came to 3 bases and at J to 11 bases, leaving 11 bases not matched to a gene. CDR3 DNA sequence: TGTGCCAGCAGCTTCCCCGGGACAGGGGGTAGGGGTGCTTTCTTT. Protein sequence: CASSFPGTGGRGAFF.

This clone was seen many times. The V gene is TRBV4-2, the J gene TRBJ1-2, with 7 bases lining up with TRBD1. The V gene end was trimmed by 5 bases and the J gene end by 4 bases; junction bases not matched to a gene: 10. Germline V CDR1 and CDR2: LGHNA, YNFKEQ. CDR3 length: 15 amino acids. CDR3: CASSGDRDRLYGYTF. The CDR3, as DNA: TGTGCCAGCAGCGGGGACCGGGACAGACTCTATGGCTACACCTTC.

This clone appeared a single time. The chain employs TRBV2 and TRBJ2-3; D is possibly TRBD1 (5 bases). The CDR3 is made up of 15 amino acids. Trimming stripped 9 bases from V and 6 bases from J, with 22 bases between. Germline V lookup: CDR1 SNHLY, CDR2 FYNNEI. CDR3 sequence reads: CASLIDSPQLDTQYF. CDR3 bases: TGTGCCAGTCTGATCGACAGCCCGCAGCTTGATACGCAGTATTTT.

This clone came up once. This chain connects TRBV6-4 to TRBJ2-3; D is possibly TRBD2 (5 bases). Trimming cost V 3 bases and J 3 bases, with 10 bases left between them. Per the germline V gene, CDR1 is MRHNA and CDR2 is SNTAGT. The CDR3 consists of 14 residues. CDR3 protein: CASSEGADTDTQYF. In nucleotides, the CDR3 is TGTGCCAGCAGTGAGGGAGCGGATACAGATACGCAGTATTTT.

The chain couples TRBV7-9 to TRBJ2-5; D may be TRBD1 (5 bases). Trimming left V 4 bases short and J 5 bases short, with 14 bases between. CDR3 size: 14 residues. CDR1 and CDR2 (germline): SEHNR, FQNEAQ (reference sequence). DNA of the CDR3: TGTGCCAGCAGCTCGGTGGGGCAGCTGGAGACCCAGTACTTC. This sequence encodes CASSSVGQLETQYF.

This clone is medium-sized (0.01 to 0.1%) within its sample. The CDR3 bases are TGCAGCGTTGACCTGTCGACAGGGCTGAACACTGAAGCTTTCTTT. Its protein product is CSVDLSTGLNTEAFF. The rearrangement links TRBV29-1 to TRBJ1-1, with 7 bases aligning to TRBD1. V was pared by 3 bases and J by 0 bases, with 7 bases of the junction left unmatched. CDR1 and CDR2 (germline): SQVTM, ANQGSEA. CDR3 size: 15 residues.

The genes are TRBV4-1 and TRBJ2-7; D may be TRBD1 or TRBD2 (5 bases each). The CDR3 covers 16 residues. Germline assignment: CDR1 MGHRA and CDR2 YSYEKL. V shed 0 bases and J shed 1 base, with 13 bases lying between them. CDR3 nucleotide sequence: TGCGCCAGCAGCCAAGAATTGAGGGGTAGTTCCTACGAGCAGTACTTC. Amino acid sequence: CASSQELRGSSYEQYF.

This sequence joins TRBV7-9 and TRBJ2-2; D might be TRBD2 (5 bases). The V end lost 0 bases, the J end lost 2 bases, and 16 bases lay between the germline ends. CDR1 SEHNR and CDR2 FQNEAQ come from the germline V gene (reference sequence). The CDR3 is 18 residues long. The CDR3, as DNA: TGTGCCAGCAGCTTAGCCCACTCTAGCATGATAAACACCGGGGAGCTGTTTTTT. It specifies CASSLAHSSMINTGELFF.

The chain recombines TRBV5-1 with TRBJ2-7; tentative D call: TRBD2 (6 bases). This CDR3 spans 15 amino acids. Between the trimmed V and J ends, which lost 4 bases and 4 bases, there was a span of 18 bases. CDR1 is SGHRS, CDR2 YFSETQ, per germline. CDR3 DNA: TGCGCCAGCAGCCCGGAGGAGGGTCTTATTTACGAGCAGTACTTC. Protein product: CASSPEEGLIYEQYF.

This clone was detected only a few times. The chain carries TRBV10-3 and TRBJ1-5, with 8 positions matching TRBD1. Germline-derived CDR1 and CDR2 are ENHRY and SYGVKD. This CDR3 contains 15 residues. Trimming took 3 bases from V and 6 from J; bases not matched to a gene: 7. For the CDR3, the DNA is TGTGCCATCAGTGACTTAGGACAGGGATCTCAGCCCCAGCATTTT. This sequence encodes CAISDLGQGSQPQHF.

This rearrangement joins TRBV4-3 to TRBJ1-3; D is unclear. Germline lookup yields CDR1 LGHNA and CDR2 YSLEER. V was shortened by 4 bases and J by 0 bases, with 4 bases between the two germline ends. The CDR3 contains 13 residues. The CDR3 nucleotides are TGCGCCAGCAGCCGTTCCTCTGGAAACACCATATATTTT. Encoded protein: CASSRSSGNTIYF.

The chain employs TRBV7-9 and TRBJ2-1; D unclear. Between the trimmed V and J ends, which lost 5 bases and 7 bases, there was a span of 21 bases. Germline V CDR1 and CDR2: SEHNR, FQNEAQ (reference sequence). This CDR3 is 16 amino acids long. The CDR3 protein is CASSASSSPLGNEQFF. The DNA for the CDR3 is TGTGCCAGCAGCGCATCTAGTTCCCCATTGGGGAATGAGCAGTTCTTC.